A selection of T cell receptor beta chains follows, all from one sample in a study of cytomegalovirus exposure and HLA in healthy donors. Repertoires were generated with immunoSEQ multiplex PCR, while TCRdb's copy carries only in-frame clones and drops some. The sample carries tens of thousands of clones, over 65% recorded once. Sequences were obtained from PBMCs. These receptors came from a man aged 40-50 years in good health and CMV-seronegative. Each CDR3 is given with its conserved first and last residue. A D gene is named only where the DNA matches it firmly. Where a row states a size, it is once, few, many or the class of an expanded clone; other rows omit it.

DNA	CDR3	V	J	D	size
TGCGCCAGCAGTGAAGCAGGGTCCTACGAGCAGTACTTC	CASSEAGSYEQYF	TRBV10-1	TRBJ2-7	NA	NA
TGTGCCAGCAGCTCCCAGACTAGCGGGAGGGGGCGGGATACGCAGTATTTT	CASSSQTSGRGRDTQYF	TRBV7-2	TRBJ2-3	TRBD2	NA
TGTGCCAGCAGCCTGGACTACGCCTACAATGAGCAGTTCTTC	CASSLDYAYNEQFF	TRBV7-9	TRBJ2-1	NA	NA
TGTGCCAGCGGACAGGGTGGCATTCAGTACTTC	CASGQGGIQYF	TRBV28	TRBJ2-4	TRBD1	NA
TGTGCCACCAGCAGAGATCAGGGCAGGGCCTTTAACTATGGCTACACCTTC	CATSRDQGRAFNYGYTF	TRBV15	TRBJ1-2	NA	NA
TGTGCCAGCAGCTTAGGACAGGGGGTAAATCAGCCCCAGCATTTT	CASSLGQGVNQPQHF	TRBV7-8	TRBJ1-5	TRBD1	NA
TGCAGTGCTACTTCCAAAAACATTCAGTACTTC	CSATSKNIQYF	TRBV20-1	TRBJ2-4	NA	NA
TGTGCCAGCAGCCAAGATTGGTCAACTAACTCCTACGAGCAGTACTTC	CASSQDWSTNSYEQYF	TRBV4-2	TRBJ2-7	NA	NA
TGCGCCAGCAGCACGACACGGGGTGCCTACGAGCAGTACTTC	CASSTTRGAYEQYF	TRBV10-2	TRBJ2-7	NA	NA
TGTGCCAGCAGGTCGGGAGGGCCAACCTACGAGCAGTACTTC	CASRSGGPTYEQYF	TRBV28	TRBJ2-7	TRBD2	NA
TGCGCCAGCAGCCTAAGGGGAACACTCGTCAATGAGCAGTTCTTC	CASSLRGTLVNEQFF	TRBV4-1	TRBJ2-1	NA	NA
TGTGCCTGGAGTGGGACAGGGATAAATGAAAAACTGTTTTTT	CAWSGTGINEKLFF	TRBV30	TRBJ1-4	TRBD1	NA
TGCAGCGTTGGGACAGCGTACGAGCAGTACTTC	CSVGTAYEQYF	TRBV29-1	TRBJ2-7	NA	NA
TGTGCCAGCAGTGAAAGGACAGGGGCTCTCTCTGGAAACACCATATATTTT	CASSERTGALSGNTIYF	TRBV25-1	TRBJ1-3	TRBD1	NA
TGTGCCAGCAGTTTAGCGGGAAATTTCGGTAATGAGCAGTTCTTC	CASSLAGNFGNEQFF	TRBV28	TRBJ2-1	NA	once
TGTGCCAGCAGCTTAAGGACTGGCGGGAATGAGCAGTTCTTC	CASSLRTGGNEQFF	TRBV7-6	TRBJ2-1	NA	NA
TGTGCCAGCCCCCCGGGACTAGCGGGAGGATCCTCCTACGAGCAGTACTTC	CASPPGLAGGSSYEQYF	TRBV28	TRBJ2-7	TRBD2	NA
TGTGCCAGCAGCCAACGGGGACTAGCGGGCCTTCGGGGGGAGCAGTACTTC	CASSQRGLAGLRGEQYF	TRBV4-2	TRBJ2-7	TRBD2	few
TGTGCCAGCAGCCGAACCGGGACTAGCGGAGCCCACGAGCAGTACTTC	CASSRTGTSGAHEQYF	TRBV27	TRBJ2-7	TRBD2	few
TGTGCCAGCTCACCGTGGGGAGCGGGAGCTGAAAACGAGCAGTACTTC	CASSPWGAGAENEQYF	TRBV18	TRBJ2-7	TRBD2	NA
TGTGCCAGCAGCTTGCAGGGGGCGGACACTGAAGCTTTCTTT	CASSLQGADTEAFF	TRBV5-4	TRBJ1-1	TRBD1	NA